This T cell receptor beta chain was observed in a study of blood T cell repertoires in COVID-19. Turning to the study itself: Acute and convalescent COVID-19 samples came from the United States, Italy and Spain. PBMCs, B-cell-depleted T cells, or T cells were the source of the cDNA or gDNA that made up the material.

As handled by the study authors: Scientists estimated how many nucleated cells there were by amplifying reference gene primers. Some clones are missing from TCRdb's copy, which holds only in-frame ones; the method was immunoSEQ multiplex PCR. V and J calls and clone size are copied from that table; D and trimming were computed from the DNA. Among around 100,000 clones listed, around nine tenths were seen once. The germline V gene has CDR1 MNHEY and CDR2 SVGAGI. Trimming stripped 2 bases from V and 8 bases from J, with 12 bases between. The CDR3 is 14 residues long. The rearrangement uses TRBV6-5 and TRBJ1-4; no definite D call. Sample: peripheral blood. This receptor was obtained from a man aged 40-49 years with acute or convalescent COVID-19. CDR3 residues: CASSYDSGGEKLFF. The CDR3 DNA sequence: TGTGCCAGCAGTTACGATAGCGGCGGAGAAAAACTGTTTTTT.